Listed below are T cell receptor beta chains from one sample, sequenced in a study of T cells in Graves' hyperthyroidism and ophthalmopathy. TCRdb redid the calling of the multiplex PCR reads with MiXCR, one entry per CDR3 protein. The table has approximately 360,000 distinct CDR3 sequences, 15% to 17% seen once. Sequences were obtained from blood. These receptor sequences come from a woman aged 18 to 35 with Graves' hyperthyroidism that later progressed to Graves' ophthalmopathy. Each CDR3 is given with its conserved first and last residue. A D gene is named only where the DNA matches it firmly. For some rows the clone size is stated as once, few or many, or as a class when expanded; others skip it.

TRBJ2-7,TRBV10-3,many,TRBD1,CATEDRASEQYF,TGTGCCACGGAAGACAGGGCCTCCGAGCAGTACTTC
TRBJ2-1,TRBV28,many,.,CASSFTSGGYNEQFF,TGTGCCAGCAGTTTTACCTCCGGAGGCTACAATGAGCAGTTCTTC
TRBJ1-3,TRBV4-1,few,TRBD1,CASSQVSGQHLLSGNTIYF,TGCGCCAGCAGCCAAGTCTCGGGACAGCACCTTTTGTCTGGAAACACCATATATTTT
TRBJ1-4,TRBV2,many,.,CASARANAFNEKLFF,TGTGCCAGTGCCCGGGCTAATGCATTTAATGAAAAACTGTTTTTT
TRBJ2-5,TRBV7-9,many,.,CASSQGVGGQETQYF,TGTGCCAGCAGCCAAGGAGTGGGCGGCCAAGAGACCCAGTACTTC
TRBJ2-3,TRBV18,.,TRBD2,CASSPGLGRGPDTQYF,TGTGCCAGCTCACCGGGTCTCGGGAGGGGCCCAGATACGCAGTATTTT
TRBJ2-3,TRBV9,many,.,CASSVGSDTQYF,TGTGCCAGCAGCGTAGGCTCAGATACGCAGTATTTT
TRBJ2-5,TRBV7-8,.,TRBD2,CASSDLTLAGGQETQYF,TGTGCCAGCAGCGACCTCACCCTAGCGGGAGGCCAGGAGACCCAGTACTTC
TRBJ2-7,TRBV10-2,.,.,CGSSPTPTYEQYF,TGCGGCAGCAGCCCAACACCGACCTACGAGCAGTACTTC
TRBJ1-1,TRBV5-1,.,.,CASSLGWTVNTEGFF,TGCGCCAGCAGCTTGGGCTGGACAGTGAACACTGAAGGTTTCTTT
TRBJ2-2,TRBV6-1,.,.,CASSPAEGTGELFF,TGTGCCAGCAGTCCCGCCGAGGGGACCGGGGAGCTGTTTTTT
TRBJ2-1,TRBV7-2,many,.,CASSFTLLSYNEQFF,TGTGCCAGCAGCTTTACTTTGCTCTCCTACAATGAGCAGTTCTTC
TRBJ1-2,TRBV5-1,many,.,CASSYNSDYGYTF,TGCGCCAGCAGCTATAACAGCGACTATGGCTACACCTTC
TRBJ2-1,TRBV7-8,many,.,CASSLFSTFSYNEQFF,TGTGCCAGCAGCTTATTCTCAACCTTCTCCTACAATGAGCAGTTCTTC
TRBJ1-3,TRBV6-1,many,.,CASSEARPSSGNTIYF,TGTGCCAGCAGTGAAGCAAGACCTTCCTCTGGAAACACCATATATTTT
TRBJ2-1,TRBV30,.,TRBD1,CAWSVLDRVTNEQFF,TGTGCCTGGAGTGTACTGGACAGGGTGACAAATGAGCAGTTCTTC
TRBJ2-1,TRBV29-1,.,TRBD2,CSVTGRLAGGLYNEQFF,TGCAGCGTTACAGGGAGACTAGCGGGAGGGCTGTACAATGAGCAGTTCTTC
TRBJ2-1,TRBV10-2,many,TRBD2,CASKRRGRADNEQFF,TGCGCCAGCAAGAGGAGAGGGAGGGCCGACAATGAGCAGTTCTTC
TRBJ2-1,TRBV9,.,TRBD1,CATNAPLQGANQCNEQFF,TGTGCCACCAACGCCCCCTTACAGGGGGCGAATCAATGCAATGAGCAGTTCTTC
TRBJ1-1,TRBV20-1,.,TRBD1,CSARGRQGVDEAFF,TGCAGTGCTAGGGGTCGGCAGGGGGTTGATGAAGCTTTCTTT
TRBJ1-1,TRBV3-1,many,.,CASSQGAVLNTEAFF,TGTGCCAGCAGCCAAGGTGCGGTTCTGAACACTGAAGCTTTCTTT
TRBJ2-3,TRBV7-2,many,TRBD2,CASSWSGRDTQYF,TGTGCCAGCAGCTGGAGCGGGAGGGATACGCAGTATTTT
TRBJ1-2,TRBV12-3/TRBV12-4,many,.,CASSFEGMGYGYTF,TGTGCCAGCAGTTTCGAGGGGATGGGCTATGGCTACACCTTC
TRBJ2-6,TRBV20-1,.,.,CSGVKGGIGSGANVLTF,TGCAGTGGCGTTAAAGGGGGGATTGGGTCTGGGGCCAACGTCCTGACTTTC
TRBJ2-7,TRBV14,many,.,CASSQDFYEQYF,TGTGCCAGCAGCCAAGACTTTTACGAGCAGTACTTC
TRBJ2-1,TRBV7-9,many,.,CASSLDLWVHEQFF,TGTGCCAGCAGCTTAGATCTGTGGGTCCATGAGCAGTTCTTC
TRBJ2-4,TRBV3-1,.,.,CASSQEPILGGGTKAKNIQYF,TGTGCCAGCAGCCAAGAACCGATACTCGGAGGCGGAACGAAAGCCAAAAACATTCAGTACTTC
TRBJ1-3,TRBV7-2,many,TRBD1,CASSLKGQGGGNTIYF,TGTGCCAGCAGCTTAAAGGGACAGGGAGGCGGAAACACCATATATTTT
TRBJ2-1,TRBV30,many,.,CAWSPSGPIQFF,TGTGCCTGGAGTCCTTCCGGGCCCATTCAGTTCTTC
TRBJ1-4,TRBV25-1,.,TRBD1,CASSRDRAEGEKLFF,TGTGCCAGCAGCCGGGACAGGGCGGAGGGGGAAAAACTGTTTTTT
TRBJ2-4,TRBV19,.,TRBD2,CASSGLAGGQLAKNIQYF,TGTGCCAGTAGTGGACTAGCGGGAGGCCAGCTAGCCAAAAACATTCAGTACTTC
TRBJ1-4,TRBV15,few,TRBD1,CATSSDEGANNEKLFF,TGTGCCACCAGCAGTGACGAGGGGGCCAATAATGAAAAACTGTTTTTT
TRBJ2-7,TRBV11-2,many,TRBD2,CASSGRTSGRPYEQYF,TGTGCCAGCAGCGGCCGGACTAGCGGAAGACCCTACGAGCAGTACTTC
TRBJ2-7,TRBV7-9,many,.,CASSSPTSVHEQYF,TGTGCCAGCAGCTCCCCGACTAGTGTGCACGAGCAGTACTTC
TRBJ2-5,TRBV5-1,.,.,CASSLEETQCF,TGCGCCAGCAGCTTGGAAGAGACCCAGTGCTTC
TRBJ2-1,TRBV4-1,.,TRBD2,CASSPTAGTKLVNEQFF,TGCGCCAGCAGCCCTACGGCCGGGACTAAGCTAGTTAATGAGCAGTTCTTC
TRBJ2-1,TRBV7-9,many,.,CASSLGDREQFF,TGTGCCAGCAGCTTAGGCGATCGGGAGCAGTTCTTC
TRBJ2-3,TRBV7-3,many,TRBD2,CASSQAGTSTSTDTQYF,TGTGCCAGCAGCCAAGCCGGGACTAGCACTAGCACAGATACGCAGTATTTT
TRBJ2-6,TRBV5-1,few,.,CASSLDYSCLF,TGCGCCAGCAGCTTGGATTACTCCTGCCTCTTC
TRBJ1-5,TRBV20-1,.,.,CSARGPYSNQPQHF,TGCAGTGCGAGGGGCCCTTATAGCAATCAGCCCCAGCATTTT
TRBJ1-4,TRBV7-2,once,TRBD1,CASSLRPRGQGEKLFF,TGTGCCAGCAGCTTAAGGCCGCGGGGACAGGGCGAAAAACTGTTTTTT